This TCR beta chain came from a study of T cell repertoires in cytomegalovirus infection. For the study at large: Well-studied HLA-B-restricted CMV epitopes were used in the study alongside recently identified HLA-C-restricted ones. Evidence of both CMV infection and a matching HLA type came from public TCR beta signatures. Overall study findings and caveats: HLA-C-restricted CMV clonotypes gave the most frequent clonotype in two of eight donors. CMV carriers with the relevant HLA were identified by cumulative public TCR beta family frequency.

TCRdb called the reads again in MiXCR, with one record for every CDR3 protein. This table holds 650,000 to 900,000 distinct CDR3 sequences, 25% to 35% found once. A word on this clonotype: The antigen remains undetermined.

Germline V gene lookup returns CDR1 SEHNR and CDR2 FQNEAQ (reference sequence). The V and J ends lost 5 bases and 4 bases respectively, with 29 bases between them. The CDR3 is 19 residues long. The sequence came from a human donor in good health (CMV status not recorded). Some clones in this sample may be carry-over from other donors' samples. The chain employs TRBV7-9 and TRBJ1-2; a possible D gene is TRBD1 (5 bases). Sequencing used cultured CD8+ T cells from PBMCs, obtained from culture after CMV antigen stimulation. The CDR3 here is CASSTTAGTGDESRYGYTF. In DNA form, the CDR3 reads TGTGCCAGCAGCACTACCGCCGGGACCGGGGACGAATCTCGCTATGGCTACACCTTC.